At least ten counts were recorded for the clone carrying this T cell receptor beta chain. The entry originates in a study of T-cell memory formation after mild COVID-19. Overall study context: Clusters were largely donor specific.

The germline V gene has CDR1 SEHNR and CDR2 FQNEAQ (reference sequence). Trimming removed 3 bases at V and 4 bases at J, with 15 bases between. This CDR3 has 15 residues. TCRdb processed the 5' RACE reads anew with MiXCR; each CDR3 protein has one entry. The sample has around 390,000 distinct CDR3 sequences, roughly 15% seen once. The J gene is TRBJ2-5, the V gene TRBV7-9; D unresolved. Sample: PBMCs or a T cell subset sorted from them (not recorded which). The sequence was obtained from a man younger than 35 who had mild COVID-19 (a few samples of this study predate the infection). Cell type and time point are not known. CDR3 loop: CASSFLSLASETQYF. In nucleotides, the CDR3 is TGTGCCAGCAGCTTTCTCTCGTTGGCCTCAGAGACCCAGTACTTC.